The 9 T cell receptor beta chains below come from one sample, sequenced in a study of T cells in localized non-small cell lung cancer. The table came from immunoSEQ multiplex PCR; TCRdb's copy has only in-frame clones and leaves some out. The sample holds roughly 13,000 clones, 86% seen once. The sequenced sample was peripheral blood, obtained before any cancer treatment. The receptors were sampled from a male donor aged 60 or over with stage III lung adenocarcinoma.

V gene TRBV27 combines with J gene TRBJ1-5; the D gene is possibly TRBD1 (5 bases). Germline V gives CDR1 MNHEY, CDR2 SMNVEV (reference sequence). The CDR3 length is 14 residues. V lost 5 bases to trimming and J lost 7 bases, with 15 bases between them. CDR3 coding DNA: TGTGCCAGCAGTCCAGGGAATCGAGACCAGCCCCAGCATTTT. Its translation: CASSPGNRDQPQHF.

The chain joins TRBV11-3 to TRBJ2-1; the D gene is possibly TRBD1 (6 bases). V was shortened by 2 bases and J by 6 bases, with 11 bases between the two germline ends. Germline CDR1 and CDR2: SGHNT and YENEEA. CDR3 size: 14 residues. CDR3 amino acids: CASSLTGQFNEQFF. The CDR3 DNA follows: TGTGCCAGCAGCTTAACCGGACAGTTCAATGAGCAGTTCTTC.

This sequence joins TRBV5-4 and TRBJ2-7; D is undetermined. The CDR3 is 14 amino acids. Germline CDR1 and CDR2: SGHNT and YYREEE (reference sequence). V was pared by 1 base and J by 2 bases, with 10 bases between. In DNA, the CDR3 is TGTGCCAGCAGCTTGACAGCCAGCCCCTACGAGCAGTACTTC. Its protein product is CASSLTASPYEQYF.

The CDR3 DNA reads as TGTGCCAGTAGTATTTCAGCAATGTACCAAGAGACCCAGTACTTC. Translating gives CASSISAMYQETQYF. The rearrangement links TRBV19 to TRBJ2-5, with unresolved D. Per the germline V gene, CDR1 is LNHDA and CDR2 is SQIVND (reference sequence). V was cut by 3 bases and J by 0 bases, with 11 bases left in between. This CDR3 contains 15 residues.

The genes are TRBV5-1 and TRBJ2-1, with 7 bases fitting TRBD1. V was clipped by 2 bases and J by 3 bases; unmatched bases: 11. The CDR3 has 17 residues. Germline V CDR1 and CDR2: SGHRS, YFSETQ. CDR3 in amino acids: CASSFPLQGPIYNEQFF. The CDR3 nucleotides read TGCGCCAGCAGCTTCCCATTACAGGGGCCGATCTACAATGAGCAGTTCTTC.

The rearrangement links TRBV11-2 to TRBJ1-1, with 8 bases that match TRBD1. The CDR3 consists of 16 residues. Trimming removed 5 bases from V and 0 bases from J; junction bases left unmatched: 8. Germline V gene lookup returns CDR1 SGHAT and CDR2 FQNNGV. The CDR3 here is CASSLRQGSLNTEAFF. CDR3 sequence (DNA): TGTGCCAGCAGCCTAAGACAGGGGTCCTTGAACACTGAAGCTTTCTTT.

V usage is TRBV5-1 and J usage is TRBJ2-3; no definite D call. Germline V gives CDR1 SGHRS, CDR2 YFSETQ. Trimming cost V 9 bases and J 3 bases, with 11 bases left between them. The CDR3 totals 12 residues. The CDR3: CATGLGTDTQYF. CDR3 bases: TGCGCCACCGGGTTGGGAACAGATACGCAGTATTTT.

The chain is built from TRBV5-1 and TRBJ1-4; D unresolved. Germline V CDR1 and CDR2: SGHRS, YFSETQ. The CDR3 contains 14 residues. The germline V and J ends were trimmed by 1 base and 4 bases, with 8 bases remaining between them. CDR3 sequence reads: CASSLMGNNEKLFF. The CDR3 region has the DNA TGCGCCAGCAGCTTGATGGGTAATAATGAAAAACTGTTTTTT. Looking up the rest from reference TRBV5-1 and TRBJ1-4 gives the full variable domain: KAGVTQTPRYLIKTRGQQVTLSCSPISGHRSVSWYQQTPGQGLQFLFEYFSETQRNKGNFPGRFSGRQFSNSRSEMNVSTLELGDSALYLCASSLMGNNEKLFFGSGTQLSVL.

The rearrangement uses TRBV5-4 and TRBJ2-2, with TRBD2 matching over 7 bases. The J segment lost 6 bases and the V segment lost 0 bases, leaving 5 bases of the junction unmatched. The CDR3 consists of 15 residues. Germline lookup yields CDR1 SGHNT and CDR2 YYREEE (reference sequence). CDR3 sequence: CASSLGTSFAGELFF. In nucleotides, the CDR3 is TGTGCCAGCAGCTTGGGGACTAGTTTCGCCGGGGAGCTGTTTTTT.